The 25 T cell receptor beta chains below were found in one sample sequenced in a study of blood T cell repertoires in COVID-19. Libraries were prepared by immunoSEQ multiplex PCR; TCRdb keeps only in-frame clonotypes and omits some of them. This sample has about 170,000 clones, with approximately 83% found just once. What was sequenced was peripheral blood. These receptors came from a man aged 70-80 years with active or convalescent COVID-19.

The chain employs TRBV5-1 and TRBJ2-1, with D tentatively TRBD2 (6 bases). This CDR3 has 13 residues. Trimming left V 3 bases short and J 6 bases short, with 10 bases between. Germline assignment: CDR1 SGHRS and CDR2 YFSETQ. DNA for the CDR3: TGCGCCAGCAGCTGGGGGGTAGGCAATGAGCAGTTCTTC. Translation: CASSWGVGNEQFF.

The CDR3 reads CASSQQDSFTYEQYF. DNA for the CDR3: TGCGCCAGCAGCCAACAGGACTCCTTTACCTACGAGCAGTACTTC. This chain joins TRBV4-3 and TRBJ2-7; D possibly corresponds to TRBD2 (5 bases). Germline assignment: CDR1 LGHNA and CDR2 YSLEER. This CDR3 has 15 amino acids. V shed 2 bases and J shed 2 bases, with 13 bases lying between them.

This rearrangement joins TRBV6-5 to TRBJ1-5; TRBD1 aligns across 8 bases. The CDR3 contains 15 residues. CDR1 and CDR2 from the germline V gene are MNHEY and SVGAGI. Trimming cost V 2 bases and J 0 bases; bases outside gene matches: 0. CDR3 nucleotides: TGTGCCAGCAGTTACGGACAGGGTAGCAATCAGCCCCAGCATTTT. It codes for CASSYGQGSNQPQHF.

This clone showed up just a few times. Other DNA variants within this sample encode the same CDR3. This chain links TRBV5-1 with TRBJ1-1; 9 bases line up with TRBD1. The CDR3 length is 13 residues. Germline assignment: CDR1 SGHRS and CDR2 YFSETQ. V was pared by 7 bases and J by 6 bases, with 7 bases of the junction left unmatched. The CDR3 DNA follows: TGCGCCAGCGGGGACAGGGCAATGTCTGAAGCTTTCTTT. Translation: CASGDRAMSEAFF.

The chain couples TRBV9 to TRBJ2-1; 7 bases are a match to TRBD2. CDR1 SGDLS and CDR2 YYNGEE come from the germline V gene. The ends lost 3 bases at V and 2 bases at J; junction bases unmatched: 8. The CDR3 extends over 16 amino acids. The CDR3 loop is CASSALADPAYNEQFF. The CDR3 nucleotides read TGTGCCAGCAGCGCCCTAGCGGACCCAGCCTACAATGAGCAGTTCTTC.

This chain joins TRBV4-1 and TRBJ1-6; 7 bases match TRBD1. With V trimmed by 1 base and J by 2 bases, 8 bases remained unmatched. CDR3 length: 18 residues. Germline loops: CDR1 MGHRA, CDR2 YSYEKL. This CDR3 is CASSQGKGAPTYNSPLHF. Here the CDR3 DNA reads TGCGCCAGCAGCCAAGGGAAGGGGGCGCCGACCTATAATTCACCCCTCCACTTT.

V and J are TRBV7-2 and TRBJ2-3, with 7 positions matching TRBD1. Trimming took 1 base from V and 6 from J; bases not matched to a gene: 7. The CDR3 loop spans 15 amino acids. Germline loops: CDR1 SGHTA, CDR2 FQGNSA. CDR3 sequence: CASSLGGQNSDTQYF. The CDR3 DNA reads TGTGCCAGCAGCTTAGGGGGACAGAACTCCGATACGCAGTATTTT.

This clone was found a few times. This chain links TRBV29-1 with TRBJ2-7, with D possibly being TRBD1 (6 bases). The CDR3 runs to 11 residues. Germline V gene sequence: CDR1 SQVTM, CDR2 ANQGSEA. V dropped 7 bases and J dropped 6 bases, with 13 bases sitting between them. The CDR3 loop reads CSASYRVEQYF. The CDR3 DNA reads TGCAGCGCTAGCTACAGGGTCGAGCAGTACTTC.

This clone was observed once. J is TRBJ2-5 and V is TRBV6-5; TRBD1 agrees at 9 bases. Trimming took 6 bases from V and 5 from J; bases not matched to a gene: 7. Germline V gives CDR1 MNHEY, CDR2 SVGAGI. This CDR3 comprises 14 residues. The CDR3 DNA reads as TGTGCCAGCAGGCTACAGGGGGCGAGGGAGACCCAGTACTTC. Protein: CASRLQGARETQYF.

This clone was picked up a small number of times. This chain joins TRBV5-6 and TRBJ2-1, with 7 nucleotides matching TRBD1. The CDR3 consists of 17 residues. V lost 4 bases to trimming and J lost 4 bases; unmatched junction nucleotides: 14. Germline values: CDR1 SGHDT, CDR2 YYEEEE. The CDR3 DNA reads TGTGCCAGCAGCAGAGACAGGGTAGCTCTCCTGTACAATGAGCAGTTCTTC. This translates into CASSRDRVALLYNEQFF.

The chain uses TRBV9 and TRBJ2-3, with D unresolved. V was shortened by 0 bases and J by 4 bases, with 9 bases between the two germline ends. The germline V gene encodes CDR1 SGDLS and CDR2 YYNGEE. The CDR3 consists of 14 residues. The CDR3 nucleotides are TGTGCCAGCAGCGTAGATGTCGGGTCAGATACGCAGTATTTT. It specifies CASSVDVGSDTQYF.

V gene TRBV9 combines with J gene TRBJ1-5; tentatively, D is TRBD1 (5 bases). The germline CDR1 and CDR2 sequences are SGDLS and YYNGEE. Trimming shortened V by 5 bases and J by 4 bases, and 13 bases separated the two germline ends. This CDR3 is built from 14 residues. The DNA for the CDR3 is TGTGCCAGCAGTTGGGGGGGAGAAAATCAGCCCCAGCATTTT. Protein: CASSWGGENQPQHF.

The J gene is TRBJ2-1, the V gene TRBV9; D might be TRBD2 (5 bases). Germline loops: CDR1 SGDLS, CDR2 YYNGEE. V gave up 1 base and J gave up 5 bases, with 13 bases separating them. The CDR3 runs 15 residues. The CDR3 region is CASSVLARANNEQFF. For the CDR3, the DNA is TGTGCCAGCAGCGTATTAGCGCGGGCCAACAATGAGCAGTTCTTC.

The rearrangement joins TRBV11-2 to TRBJ1-6; D is unresolved. The germline gives CDR1 SGHAT, CDR2 FQNNGV. Deletions cut 6 bases from V and 3 bases from J, with 15 bases between. The CDR3 sequence is 16 residues long. The CDR3 protein is CASSLFRVVYNSPLHF. The CDR3 DNA follows: TGTGCCAGCAGTCTTTTTAGAGTAGTCTATAATTCACCCCTCCACTTT.

This rearrangement joins TRBV28 to TRBJ1-6; possibly TRBD1 for D (5 bases). Germline V lookup: CDR1 MDHEN, CDR2 SYDVKM. This CDR3 has 16 residues. V lost 6 bases and J lost 1, with 13 bases in between. The CDR3 DNA is TGTGCCAGCAGGGAGGGGCCGGGGTCCTATAATTCACCCCTCCACTTT. It codes for CASREGPGSYNSPLHF.

The CDR3 sequence is CASSLGRGRGNEQFF. In DNA, the CDR3 is TGTGCCAGCAGCTTAGGCCGGGGGAGAGGGAATGAGCAGTTCTTC. V and J are TRBV11-3 and TRBJ2-1; maybe TRBD2 (6 bases). V shed 1 base and J shed 7 bases, with 14 bases lying between them. The CDR3 length is 15 residues. Per germline, CDR1 SGHNT and CDR2 YENEEA.

V usage is TRBV7-3 and J usage is TRBJ1-4; possible D gene TRBD1, 6 bases. V shed 5 bases and J shed 1 base, with 17 bases lying between them. This CDR3 is 17 amino acids long. Germline values: CDR1 SGHTA, CDR2 FQGTGA. CDR3 protein: CASSPTGGGGTNEKLFF. The CDR3 DNA reads TGTGCCAGCAGCCCAACCGGGGGCGGGGGAACTAATGAAAAACTGTTTTTT. Combining the CDR3 with reference TRBV7-3 and TRBJ1-4 gives the whole variable domain GAGVSQTPSNKVTEKGKYVELRCDPISGHTALYWYRQSLGQGPEFLIYFQGTGAADDSGLPNDRFFAVRPEGSVSTLKIQRTERGDSAVYLCASSPTGGGGTNEKLFFGSGTQLSVL.

The chain joins TRBV6-2 or TRBV6-3 to TRBJ1-1; D not resolved. Germline CDR1 reads MNHEY; CDR2 reads SVGEGT. CDR3 length: 13 amino acids. Trimming cost V 4 bases and J 5 bases, with 11 bases left between them. CDR3 region: CASSLVGRTEAFF. DNA of the CDR3: TGTGCCAGCAGTTTAGTTGGGCGAACTGAAGCTTTCTTT.

V usage is TRBV7-2 and J usage is TRBJ2-7, with 8 bases lining up with TRBD2. CDR1 is SGHTA and CDR2 is FQGNSA in the germline V gene. The CDR3 contains 17 residues. J lost 3 bases, V lost 7 bases, and 17 bases had no gene match. CDR3 sequence (DNA): TGTGCCAGCAAACCGGGGGGGGGCCTCCTAAGTTTCTACGAGCAGTACTTC. Translating it yields CASKPGGGLLSFYEQYF. The whole variable domain, remainder taken from reference TRBV7-2 and TRBJ2-7, is GAGVSQSPSNKVTEKGKDVELRCDPISGHTALYWYRQSLGQGLEFLIYFQGNSAPDKSGLPSDRFSAERTGGSVSTLTIQRTQQEDSAVYLCASKPGGGLLSFYEQYFGPGTRLTVT.

The chain carries TRBV28 and TRBJ2-7; perhaps TRBD2 as D (6 bases). This CDR3 comprises 12 residues. Germline V gene data show CDR1 as MDHEN and CDR2 as SYDVKM. The V gene lost 7 bases and the J gene lost 5 bases, with 12 bases spanning the gap. The CDR3 region has the DNA TGTGCCAGCACCTTGGGGGAGGACGAGCAGTACTTC. Protein sequence: CASTLGEDEQYF.

The J gene is TRBJ1-6, the V gene TRBV6-5; 8 positions match TRBD1. The germline V gene has CDR1 MNHEY and CDR2 SVGAGI. Trimming took 9 bases from V and 5 from J; bases not matched to a gene: 3. This CDR3 contains 13 residues. The CDR3 reads CASMTGDNSPLHF. CDR3 in DNA: TGTGCCAGTATGACAGGGGATAATTCACCCCTCCACTTT.

CDR3 amino acids: CASSACGDCTQYF. The DNA of the CDR3 is TGTGCCAGCAGCGCCTGTGGGGACTGCACGCAGTATTTT. The V call is TRBV6-5, the J call TRBJ2-3; weak D call: TRBD2 (6 bases). The CDR3 has 13 amino acids. V was pared by 6 bases and J by 9 bases, with 16 bases between. In germline, CDR1 is MNHEY, CDR2 SVGAGI.

The gene calls are TRBV5-5 and TRBJ1-1, with D unclear. Trimming cost V 1 base and J 1 base, with 14 bases left between them. The CDR3 is made up of 16 amino acids. CDR1 is SGHKS and CDR2 is YYEKEE in the germline V gene (reference sequence). The CDR3, as DNA: TGTGCCAGCAGCTTGTATGTTGGCCGCTCGAACACTGAAGCTTTCTTT. It codes for CASSLYVGRSNTEAFF.

The chain joins TRBV2 to TRBJ2-1, with TRBD2 matching over 7 bases. The germline V gene has CDR1 SNHLY and CDR2 FYNNEI. Germline trimming cut 7 bases from V and 4 bases from J; bases unmatched to any gene: 10. The length of the CDR3 is 15 residues. For the CDR3, the DNA is TGTGCCAGCACCGCGGGAGCCGGCCAGTACAATGAGCAGTTCTTC. Protein product: CASTAGAGQYNEQFF.

The rearrangement uses TRBV29-1 and TRBJ2-1; perhaps TRBD2 as D (6 bases). CDR3 length: 13 amino acids. Germline CDR1 and CDR2: SQVTM and ANQGSEA. V lost 7 bases, J lost 4 bases, and 14 bases lay in between. The CDR3, as DNA: TGCAGCGACGCCGGGGACTTTTACAATGAGCAGTTCTTC. Its protein is CSDAGDFYNEQFF.